These T cell receptor beta chains were read from a single sample in a study of cytomegalovirus exposure and HLA in healthy donors. The data were produced by immunoSEQ multiplex PCR, yet TCRdb's version contains in-frame clones alone and is incomplete. The profile shows 150,000 to 200,000 clones, about 59% of them singletons. The sequenced sample consisted of PBMCs. All receptors derive from a man between 35 and 55 years old in good health and CMV-seronegative. Each CDR3 is given with its conserved first and last residue. A D gene is named only where the DNA matches it firmly. Clone size is stated in some rows and not others, as once, few, many or a class when expanded.

TRBJ2-5 | TRBV19 | - | - | CASSGDSRGTQYF | TGTGCCAGTAGCGGGGACTCCCGGGGGACCCAGTACTTC
TRBJ2-7 | TRBV7-6 | TRBD1 | - | CASSEDRVSYEQYF | TGTGCCAGCAGCGAAGACAGGGTCTCCTACGAGCAGTACTTC
TRBJ2-5 | TRBV6-5 | - | few | CASSYASGGAETQYF | TGTGCCAGCAGTTACGCCTCTGGGGGCGCCGAGACCCAGTACTTC
TRBJ2-7 | TRBV29-1 | - | - | CSVEDWGTTGSGEQYF | TGCAGCGTTGAAGATTGGGGGACAACAGGCTCCGGCGAGCAGTACTTC
TRBJ2-1 | TRBV2 | TRBD2 | - | CASFLAGGGNEQFF | TGTGCCAGCTTCCTAGCGGGAGGGGGTAATGAGCAGTTCTTC
TRBJ2-1 | TRBV19 | TRBD2 | - | CASSTSGGTYNEQFF | TGTGCCAGTAGTACTAGCGGGGGGACGTACAATGAGCAGTTCTTC
TRBJ2-1 | TRBV28 | - | - | CASSPPPGGRSGEQFF | TGTGCCAGCAGCCCCCCTCCGGGGGGCCGGTCGGGTGAGCAGTTCTTC
TRBJ2-1 | TRBV19 | TRBD1 | - | CASRGQAGSYNEQFF | TGTGCCAGTAGGGGACAGGCAGGGTCCTACAATGAGCAGTTCTTC
TRBJ2-1 | TRBV5-4 | TRBD2 | - | CASSPPILAGGLNEQFF | TGTGCCAGCAGCCCTCCTATCCTAGCGGGGGGCTTAAATGAGCAGTTCTTC
TRBJ2-1 | TRBV28 | - | - | CASKGSRGRTDEQFF | TGTGCCAGCAAAGGGAGCAGGGGGAGGACTGACGAGCAGTTCTTC
TRBJ2-5 | TRBV19 | - | - | CASSIRGGASGETQYF | TGTGCCAGTAGTATTAGGGGGGGGGCCAGTGGGGAGACCCAGTACTTC
TRBJ2-7 | TRBV7-9 | - | - | CASSARLRGYEQYF | TGTGCCAGCAGCGCCCGACTGCGCGGTTACGAGCAGTACTTC
TRBJ2-6 | TRBV28 | TRBD1 | - | CASRGQGGSGANVLTF | TGTGCCAGCAGGGGACAGGGGGGCTCTGGGGCCAACGTCCTGACTTTC
TRBJ1-4 | TRBV7-2 | - | few | CATSISQATNEKLFF | TGTGCCACCTCAATCTCACAGGCAACTAATGAAAAACTGTTTTTT
TRBJ2-1 | TRBV7-3 | TRBD1 | - | CASSAMGQGAYNEQFF | TGTGCCAGCAGCGCCATGGGACAGGGGGCTTACAATGAGCAGTTCTTC
TRBJ2-4 | TRBV30 | TRBD2 | once | CAWSVGASGRMNAKNIQYF | TGTGCCTGGAGTGTAGGGGCTAGCGGGAGGATGAACGCCAAAAACATTCAGTACTTC
TRBJ2-7 | TRBV7-2 | - | once | CASSLVGEPLYEQYF | TGTGCCAGCAGCTTAGTCGGGGAGCCACTCTACGAGCAGTACTTC
TRBJ2-5 | TRBV18 | TRBD2 | - | CASSPILAGGQETQYF | TGTGCCAGCTCACCGATTCTTGCGGGGGGCCAAGAGACCCAGTACTTC
TRBJ2-5 | TRBV11-2 | TRBD2 | - | CASSWEGLSTQYF | TGTGCCAGCAGCTGGGAGGGACTCTCGACCCAGTACTTC
TRBJ2-3 | TRBV28 | TRBD1 | few | CASTRTGSTDTQYF | TGTGCCAGCACTAGGACAGGGAGCACAGATACGCAGTATTTT
TRBJ2-2 | TRBV2 | TRBD1 | - | CASSSGQGWAGELFF | TGTGCCAGCAGCTCTGGACAGGGCTGGGCCGGGGAGCTGTTTTTT
TRBJ2-7 | TRBV4-2 | TRBD2 | - | CASSHLAGAEYEQYF | TGTGCCAGCAGCCACTTAGCGGGAGCGGAGTACGAGCAGTACTTC
TRBJ1-5 | TRBV28 | TRBD1 | - | CASSRDRGDQPQHF | TGTGCCAGCAGCCGAGACAGGGGGGATCAGCCCCAGCATTTT
TRBJ1-5 | TRBV10-3 | - | - | CAISESDSTNQPQHF | TGTGCCATCAGTGAGTCGGACAGCACCAATCAGCCCCAGCATTTT
TRBJ2-1 | TRBV5-1 | - | - | CASSLEGDSYNEQFF | TGCGCCAGCAGCTTGGAAGGGGATTCCTACAATGAGCAGTTCTTC
TRBJ2-7 | TRBV6-1 | - | - | CASSRRWGGGDEQYF | TGTGCCAGCTCCCGGAGGTGGGGGGGCGGGGACGAGCAGTACTTC
TRBJ2-6 | TRBV6-4 | - | - | CASSAESSGANVLTF | TGTGCCAGCAGCGCTGAGAGCTCTGGGGCCAACGTCCTGACTTTC
TRBJ2-5 | TRBV6-5 | - | - | CASRYSIAAQETQYF | TGTGCCAGCAGGTATTCTATAGCGGCCCAAGAGACCCAGTACTTC
TRBJ2-5 | TRBV6-6 | - | few | CASSYSSTPLIPTQYF | TGTGCCAGCAGTTACTCGAGTACCCCCCTTATCCCGACCCAGTACTTC
TRBJ2-1 | TRBV7-2 | TRBD2 | - | CASSSGGRAGVEQFF | TGTGCCAGCAGCTCGGGTGGTAGAGCGGGAGTTGAGCAGTTCTTC
TRBJ2-5 | TRBV10-3 | - | - | CAISRLAEETQYF | TGTGCCATCAGTCGCCTAGCCGAAGAGACCCAGTACTTC
TRBJ1-2 | TRBV7-8 | - | - | CASSSGGGGNYGYTF | TGTGCCAGCAGCTCCGGAGGGGGGGGCAACTATGGCTACACCTTC
TRBJ1-2 | TRBV5-1 | TRBD1 | once | CASSLGDREFGYTF | TGCGCCAGCAGCTTGGGGGACAGGGAATTTGGCTACACCTTC
TRBJ2-2 | TRBV11-3 | - | - | CASSPTSTGELFF | TGTGCCAGCAGTCCAACTTCCACCGGGGAGCTGTTTTTT
TRBJ1-2 | TRBV5-8 | TRBD1 | - | CASSLLGQGVGYGYTF | TGTGCCAGCAGCTTGCTGGGACAGGGTGTTGGCTATGGCTACACCTTC
TRBJ1-5 | TRBV19 | - | - | CASQMTVSNQPQHF | TGTGCCAGTCAAATGACAGTTAGCAATCAGCCCCAGCATTTT
TRBJ2-5 | TRBV5-5 | TRBD2 | - | CASIGTSQETQYF | TGTGCCAGCATTGGGACTAGCCAGGAGACCCAGTACTTC
TRBJ2-7 | TRBV27 | TRBD1 | - | CASSPRDSLYEQYF | TGTGCCAGCAGTCCCCGGGACAGTCTCTACGAGCAGTACTTC
TRBJ2-2 | TRBV19 | TRBD1 | - | CAGSARRGQGTGELFF | TGTGCCGGTAGTGCACGCAGGGGGCAGGGCACCGGGGAGCTGTTTTTT
TRBJ2-5 | TRBV6-6 | - | - | CASSTPLGPQETQYF | TGTGCCAGCAGCACCCCTTTGGGGCCCCAAGAGACCCAGTACTTC
TRBJ2-2 | TRBV6-5 | TRBD1 | - | CASTQTGKAGELFF | TGTGCCAGCACTCAGACAGGGAAGGCCGGGGAGCTGTTTTTT
TRBJ2-2 | TRBV27 | TRBD2 | - | CASSHNSGINTGELFF | TGTGCCAGCAGTCATAATAGCGGGATAAACACCGGGGAGCTGTTTTTT
TRBJ2-2 | TRBV19 | TRBD2 | - | CASILAGGPGELFF | TGTGCCAGTATCCTAGCGGGAGGCCCCGGGGAGCTGTTTTTT
TRBJ2-7 | TRBV29-1 | TRBD2 | - | CSVSLAGEPREQYF | TGCAGCGTATCGCTAGCGGGGGAACCGCGCGAGCAGTACTTC
TRBJ2-2 | TRBV6-6 | - | - | CANLDTNTGELFF | TGTGCCAACCTGGACACGAACACCGGGGAGCTGTTTTTT
TRBJ2-5 | TRBV19 | TRBD2 | - | CASSITSGGDQETQYF | TGTGCCAGTAGTATTACTAGCGGGGGGGACCAAGAGACCCAGTACTTC
TRBJ2-7 | TRBV21-1 | - | - | CAWGQGPYEQYF | TGTGCCTGGGGACAGGGCCCATACGAGCAGTACTTC
TRBJ2-3 | TRBV6-5 | - | - | CASTALSGSTDTQYF | TGTGCCAGCACCGCACTTAGCGGCAGCACAGATACGCAGTATTTT
TRBJ2-1 | TRBV25-1 | - | few | CASSEWGDNEQFF | TGTGCCAGCAGTGAATGGGGGGATAATGAGCAGTTCTTC
TRBJ1-2 | TRBV30 | TRBD1 | - | CAWSGGQGNYGYTF | TGTGCCTGGAGCGGCGGACAGGGAAACTATGGCTACACCTTC
TRBJ2-3 | TRBV6-6 | - | - | CASSYAGGGADTQYF | TGTGCCAGCAGTTACGCAGGAGGAGGCGCAGATACGCAGTATTTT
TRBJ2-1 | TRBV7-3 | TRBD2 | - | CASSLTGGTSYNEQFF | TGTGCCAGCAGCTTAACCGGCGGGACTAGTTACAATGAGCAGTTCTTC
TRBJ1-5 | TRBV2 | - | - | CASSGPAGLSNQPQHF | TGTGCCAGCAGTGGCCCCGCAGGGCTGAGCAATCAGCCCCAGCATTTT
TRBJ1-2 | TRBV5-1 | - | - | CASSWRGSGYTF | TGCGCCAGCAGCTGGAGGGGATCTGGCTACACCTTC
TRBJ2-7 | TRBV7-6 | TRBD2 | - | CASSRMLAGPTYEQYF | TGTGCCAGCAGCCGTATGCTAGCGGGACCAACCTACGAGCAGTACTTC
TRBJ2-7 | TRBV25-1 | - | - | CASSAGGDPRHEQYF | TGTGCCAGCAGCGCCGGCGGGGACCCTAGGCACGAGCAGTACTTC
TRBJ1-5 | TRBV7-2 | TRBD1 | - | CASSLASGGDQPQHF | TGTGCCAGCAGCTTAGCGTCAGGGGGCGATCAGCCCCAGCATTTT
TRBJ1-5 | TRBV28 | - | - | CASSLSWGGSGNQPQHF | TGTGCCAGCAGTTTGAGTTGGGGGGGATCCGGCAATCAGCCCCAGCATTTT
TRBJ2-3 | TRBV6-6 | - | - | CASGPYTDTQYF | TGTGCCAGCGGCCCGTACACAGATACGCAGTATTTT